A selection of T cell receptor beta chains follows, all from one sample in a study of cytomegalovirus exposure and HLA in healthy donors. Only in-frame clones appear in the TCRdb table, and some are missing; sequencing was by immunoSEQ multiplex PCR. This table holds 150,000 to 160,000 clones, 65% to 75% found once. The sample taken for sequencing was PBMCs. The receptors here all came from a man aged 18 to 30 in good health and CMV-seronegative. Each CDR3 is given with its conserved first and last residue. The D gene is left open where the match is weak. Rows may omit the clone size; those that give it use once, few, many or a size class.

>NA|TRBV5-1|TRBJ2-3|NA
TGCGCCAGCAGCTTATCGGGGGGCAACACAGATACGCAGTATTTT
CASSLSGGNTDTQYF
>NA|TRBV27|TRBJ2-1|TRBD2
TGTGCCAGCAGTTTAATCGGGACTAGCGGGGGTAATGAGCAGTTCTTC
CASSLIGTSGGNEQFF
>NA|TRBV29-1|TRBJ2-7|TRBD1
TGCAGCGTTGGGGACGGGGGCAGGGGGCCATACGAGCAGTACTTC
CSVGDGGRGPYEQYF
>NA|TRBV4-2|TRBJ2-2|NA
TGTGCCAGCAGCCAAGGGAGTGGGGCGACGGGCGAAAACACCGGGGAGCTGTTTTTT
CASSQGSGATGENTGELFF
>NA|TRBV5-1|TRBJ2-3|TRBD2
TGCGCCAGCAGCTTGGCCGGAGCGGGGGGTAGGGATACGCAGTATTTT
CASSLAGAGGRDTQYF
>NA|TRBV15|TRBJ2-3|TRBD1
TGTGCCACCAGCCGCAGAGGGGGCGCAGATACGCAGTATTTT
CATSRRGGADTQYF
>few|TRBV19|TRBJ2-7|NA
TGTGCCAGTAGTATTTTCAAGGAGATAGCGGCATACGAGCAGTACTTC
CASSIFKEIAAYEQYF
>NA|TRBV5-4|TRBJ2-3|NA
TGTGCCAGCAGCAACGAACCAGGCGATACGCAGTATTTT
CASSNEPGDTQYF
>NA|TRBV28|TRBJ1-1|NA
TGTGCCAGCAGCACCCCTGACAGGCCCCTTGTCGCTTTCTTT
CASSTPDRPLVAFF
>NA|TRBV10-3|TRBJ2-3|TRBD2
TGTGCCATCAGTGAGTTGCTAGCGGGGGCAAGCACAGATACGCAGTATTTT
CAISELLAGASTDTQYF
>NA|TRBV6-1|TRBJ1-2|NA
TGTGCCAGCAGTGAAGGCAGTCACTATGGCTACACCTTC
CASSEGSHYGYTF
>NA|TRBV4-2|TRBJ2-3|NA
TGTGCCAGCAGCCAAGAATCTCCGGAGGGAGATACGCAGTATTTT
CASSQESPEGDTQYF
>NA|TRBV2|TRBJ2-7|TRBD2
TGTGCCAGCACCTCCCTGCTAGGACTAGACTACTACGAGCAGTACTTC
CASTSLLGLDYYEQYF
>NA|TRBV7-9|TRBJ2-7|NA
TGTTCCACCCTGGGGCCGGCACTTTACGAGCAGTACTTC
CSTLGPALYEQYF
>NA|TRBV5-1|TRBJ1-1|TRBD1
TGCGCCAGCAGCTTACAGGGGAGAGAAACTGAAGCTTTCTTT
CASSLQGRETEAFF
>NA|TRBV5-1|TRBJ1-5|NA
TGCGCCAGCAGTTCTCAGGCGGGGCCCAATCAGCTCCAGCATTTT
CASSSQAGPNQLQHF
>NA|TRBV19|TRBJ1-2|NA
TGTGCCAGTAACCTGGAGGGCGGCCGGAGCTACACCTTC
CASNLEGGRSYTF
>NA|TRBV28|TRBJ1-5|NA
TGTGCCAGCAGTTTATCGGACAGACCAAATCAGCCCCAGCATTTT
CASSLSDRPNQPQHF
>NA|TRBV6-6|TRBJ2-4|TRBD1
TGTGCCAGCAGTACCGGGACAGGATATAACAGTCAGTACTTC
CASSTGTGYNSQYF
>NA|TRBV21-1|TRBJ1-4|NA
TGTGCCAGCAGTAGGGACAGACTTAATGAAAAACTGTTTTTT
CASSRDRLNEKLFF
>NA|TRBV5-5|TRBJ2-2|NA
TGTGCCAGCAGCTTTAATAGAGCCGGGGAGCTGTTTTTT
CASSFNRAGELFF
>few|TRBV19|TRBJ2-1|NA
TGTGCCAGTAGTATCGACACCTACAATGAGCAGTTCTTC
CASSIDTYNEQFF
>NA|TRBV5-1|TRBJ1-2|NA
TGCGCCAGCAGCTTGTTGTCAGGTGCTAACTATGGCTACACCTTC
CASSLLSGANYGYTF
>NA|TRBV13|TRBJ2-2|NA
TGTGCCAGCAGCACCTTAGATCGAAACACCGGGGAGCTGTTTTTT
CASSTLDRNTGELFF
>NA|TRBV28|TRBJ1-3|NA
TGTGCCAGCTGTTGGGGGGGGCGCGGAAACACCATATATTTT
CASCWGGRGNTIYF
>NA|TRBV6-1|TRBJ2-1|NA
TGTGCCAGCAGCCTTTCCTACAATGAGCAGTTCTTC
CASSLSYNEQFF
>NA|TRBV27|TRBJ2-3|NA
TGTGCCAGCAGTTTTACATACACAGATACGCAGTATTTT
CASSFTYTDTQYF